A single count supports the clone carrying this T cell receptor beta chain. Antigen specificity is unknown. Expansion with viral peptide pools was applied to antigen-specific CD4+ T cells by the ViraFEST assay prior to sequencing. Subsequent to a culture period of less than twelve days, CD4+ T cells were isolated. Negative nucleocapsid antibody tests before and after vaccination confirmed no previous SARS-CoV-2 infection. V shed 2 bases and J 2 bases; nucleotides not matched to a gene: 6. Per germline, CDR1 SGHTA and CDR2 FQGTGA. The CDR3 is made up of 16 amino acids. The sample comes from a study of vaccination effects on CD4 cells after COVID-19. Repertoires were generated with immunoSEQ multiplex PCR, while TCRdb's copy carries only in-frame clones and drops some. The sample lists roughly 42,000 clones, 77% occurring once.

V gene TRBV7-3 combines with J gene TRBJ2-5; 9 bases agree with TRBD2. The source is a human donor who received a COVID-19 vaccine. Sequenced here: CD4+ T cells from PBMCs cultured with HCoV-NL63 spike peptides, sampled before COVID-19 vaccination. The CDR3 loop reads CASSLAGGFPQETQYF. CDR3 nucleotide sequence: TGTGCCAGCAGCTTAGCGGGGGGGTTCCCACAAGAGACCCAGTACTTC.